Listed below are T cell receptor beta chains from one sample, sequenced in a study of OX40 agonist ivuxolimab in advanced cancers. The repertoire was sequenced with immunoSEQ multiplex PCR; TCRdb's copy has only in-frame clones and lacks some. The table includes tens of thousands of clones, about 83% detected once. Sequences were derived from CD4+ or CD8+ T cells sorted from blood, sampled in a trial of the OX40 agonist ivuxolimab. The receptors were sampled from an adult with an advanced solid tumor such as melanoma, head and neck, liver or kidney cancer. Both conserved end residues are part of each CDR3. The D gene is left open where the match is weak. Some rows have no size entry. The others give once, few or many, or a class for an expanded clone.

V: TRBV10-3; D: NA; size: NA; length: 13; J: TRBJ2-7; CDR3: CAISVVKDYEQYF; DNA: TGTGCCATCAGTGTTGTCAAGGACTACGAGCAGTACTTC
V: TRBV18; D: NA; size: NA; length: 14; J: TRBJ1-4; CDR3: CASSPPAGDAKLFF; DNA: TGTGCCAGCTCACCCCCGGCAGGGGATGCGAAACTGTTTTTT
V: TRBV18; D: NA; size: NA; length: 15; J: TRBJ1-4; CDR3: CASSPNSSGGEKLFF; DNA: TGTGCCAGCTCACCAAATAGCTCGGGGGGTGAAAAACTGTTTTTT
V: TRBV7-3; D: TRBD2; size: once; length: 13; J: TRBJ2-7; CDR3: CASSSGEGRAQYF; DNA: TGTGCCAGCAGCTCGGGGGAGGGGCGGGCGCAGTACTTC
V: TRBV6-6; D: NA; size: NA; length: 13; J: TRBJ1-5; CDR3: CASRPQGNQPQHF; DNA: TGTGCCAGCAGACCTCAGGGAAATCAGCCCCAGCATTTT
V: TRBV4-1; D: TRBD2; size: NA; length: 15; J: TRBJ2-3; CDR3: CASSQVGLSTDTQYF; DNA: TGCGCCAGCAGCCAAGTGGGACTAAGCACAGATACGCAGTATTTT
V: TRBV11-3; D: NA; size: NA; length: 16; J: TRBJ1-6; CDR3: CASSLGATSLGSPLHF; DNA: TGTGCCAGCAGCTTGGGGGCCACCTCCCTCGGTTCACCCCTCCACTTT
V: TRBV6-1; D: NA; size: NA; length: 16; J: TRBJ2-2; CDR3: CASSEFVTANTGELFF; DNA: TGTGCCAGCAGTGAGTTTGTGACGGCCAACACCGGGGAGCTGTTTTTT
V: TRBV11-2; D: NA; size: NA; length: 14; J: TRBJ1-2; CDR3: CASSFSDLNYGYTF; DNA: TGTGCCAGCAGCTTTAGTGACCTAAACTATGGCTACACCTTC
V: TRBV30; D: NA; size: NA; length: 14; J: TRBJ1-1; CDR3: CAWSAGVRSTEAFF; DNA: TGTGCCTGGAGTGCGGGGGTCCGGAGCACTGAAGCTTTCTTT
V: TRBV5-1; D: TRBD2; size: NA; length: 15; J: TRBJ2-3; CDR3: CASSVSSGGPDTQYF; DNA: TGCGCCAGCAGCGTGTCTAGCGGGGGCCCGGATACGCAGTATTTT
V: TRBV6-5; D: TRBD1; size: NA; length: 15; J: TRBJ2-1; CDR3: CASTPTGKSYNEQFF; DNA: TGTGCCAGCACCCCGACAGGGAAGTCCTACAATGAGCAGTTCTTC
V: TRBV11-2; D: NA; size: NA; length: 12; J: TRBJ2-3; CDR3: CASSLVNGPQYF; DNA: TGTGCCAGCAGCTTAGTGAATGGGCCGCAGTATTTT
V: TRBV30; D: TRBD1; size: NA; length: 15; J: TRBJ1-5; CDR3: CAWSVTGGAGQPQHF; DNA: TGTGCCTGGAGTGTAACAGGGGGCGCGGGTCAGCCCCAGCATTTT
V: TRBV5-1; D: TRBD1; size: once; length: 16; J: TRBJ2-1; CDR3: CASSIQGLELSNEQFF; DNA: TGCGCCAGCAGCATACAGGGGCTTGAGTTATCCAATGAGCAGTTCTTC
V: TRBV29-1; D: NA; size: NA; length: 14; J: TRBJ2-3; CDR3: CSVAPSQGRDTQYF; DNA: TGCAGCGTTGCCCCGTCGCAGGGTAGAGATACGCAGTATTTT
V: TRBV10-1; D: NA; size: few; length: 16; J: TRBJ1-5; CDR3: CASSERNEGSNQPQHF; DNA: TGCGCCAGCAGTGAACGCAATGAGGGATCCAATCAGCCCCAGCATTTT
V: TRBV6-4; D: TRBD2; size: NA; length: 14; J: TRBJ2-1; CDR3: CASSLTSGGNEQFF; DNA: TGTGCCAGCAGTCTTACAAGCGGGGGTAATGAGCAGTTCTTC
V: TRBV7-3; D: TRBD1; size: few; length: 13; J: TRBJ2-7; CDR3: CASSLRDRGEQYF; DNA: TGTGCCAGCAGCTTAAGGGACAGGGGGGAGCAGTACTTC
V: TRBV6-6; D: NA; size: NA; length: 12; J: TRBJ1-2; CDR3: CASSTQADGYTF; DNA: TGTGCCAGCAGTACCCAGGCAGATGGCTACACCTTC
V: TRBV28; D: TRBD2; size: once; length: 14; J: TRBJ2-7; CDR3: CASSPSGGPYEQYF; DNA: TGTGCCAGCAGTCCTTCGGGGGGACCTTACGAGCAGTACTTC
V: TRBV11-3; D: NA; size: NA; length: 15; J: TRBJ2-2; CDR3: CASSSLGGNTGELFF; DNA: TGTGCCAGCAGCTCCCTAGGGGGGAACACCGGGGAGCTGTTTTTT
V: TRBV2; D: NA; size: NA; length: 12; J: TRBJ1-2; CDR3: CASSQGGYGYTF; DNA: TGTGCCAGCAGTCAGGGAGGGTATGGCTACACCTTC
V: TRBV28; D: NA; size: NA; length: 13; J: TRBJ1-2; CDR3: CATGRDKDYGYTF; DNA: TGTGCCACCGGTCGAGACAAAGACTATGGCTACACCTTC
V: TRBV7-9; D: TRBD1; size: NA; length: 14; J: TRBJ2-7; CDR3: CASTPITRGFEQYF; DNA: TGTGCCAGCACCCCGATCACCAGGGGGTTCGAGCAGTACTTC
V: TRBV30; D: NA; size: once; length: 12; J: TRBJ1-2; CDR3: CAWSVLSYGYTF; DNA: TGTGCCTGGAGTGTACTTTCCTATGGCTACACCTTC
V: TRBV7-6; D: NA; size: NA; length: 13; J: TRBJ1-6; CDR3: CASSPGTNSPLHF; DNA: TGTGCCAGCAGCCCGGGAACTAATTCACCCCTCCACTTT
V: TRBV7-2; D: NA; size: NA; length: 13; J: TRBJ1-5; CDR3: CASSEDPGQPQHF; DNA: TGTGCCAGCAGCGAAGACCCCGGACAGCCCCAGCATTTT
V: TRBV7-9; D: NA; size: NA; length: 13; J: TRBJ2-1; CDR3: CASSLASGNEQFF; DNA: TGTGCCAGCAGCTTAGCGAGCGGCAATGAGCAGTTCTTC
V: TRBV28; D: NA; size: NA; length: 10; J: TRBJ2-7; CDR3: CASRHYEQYF; DNA: TGTGCCAGCCGGCACTACGAGCAGTACTTC
V: TRBV30; D: TRBD1; size: NA; length: 13; J: TRBJ2-1; CDR3: CACRGRPYNEQFF; DNA: TGTGCCTGCAGGGGGCGCCCCTACAATGAGCAGTTCTTC
V: TRBV7-2; D: NA; size: few; length: 16; J: TRBJ2-3; CDR3: CASSFFPGARTDTQYF; DNA: TGTGCCAGCAGCTTTTTCCCGGGGGCTCGCACAGATACGCAGTATTTT
V: TRBV6-1; D: NA; size: NA; length: 13; J: TRBJ2-7; CDR3: CASRIMGLYEQYF; DNA: TGTGCCAGCAGGATCATGGGGCTTTACGAGCAGTACTTC
V: TRBV5-6; D: TRBD1; size: NA; length: 17; J: TRBJ1-3; CDR3: CASSSDPGQIPGNTIYF; DNA: TGTGCCAGCAGCTCGGATCCGGGACAGATCCCTGGAAACACCATATATTTT
V: TRBV19; D: NA; size: NA; length: 10; J: TRBJ2-1; CDR3: CATGVDEQFF; DNA: TGTGCCACAGGGGTTGATGAGCAGTTCTTC
V: TRBV11-2; D: TRBD1; size: NA; length: 14; J: TRBJ1-5; CDR3: CASSTTGGGQPQHF; DNA: TGTGCCAGCAGCACAACAGGGGGCGGTCAGCCCCAGCATTTT
V: TRBV9; D: NA; size: NA; length: 16; J: TRBJ2-2; CDR3: CASSVNTGMNTGELFF; DNA: TGTGCCAGCAGCGTGAATACAGGGATGAACACCGGGGAGCTGTTTTTT
V: TRBV10-1; D: TRBD1; size: NA; length: 15; J: TRBJ2-7; CDR3: CASTVSTGGAIEQYF; DNA: TGCGCCAGCACCGTCTCTACAGGGGGCGCGATAGAGCAGTACTTC
V: TRBV30; D: TRBD2; size: NA; length: 14; J: TRBJ2-1; CDR3: CAWLGTSFRNEQFF; DNA: TGTGCCTGGCTCGGGACTAGCTTCCGCAATGAGCAGTTCTTC
V: TRBV6-5; D: NA; size: NA; length: 15; J: TRBJ2-5; CDR3: CASSYSLDRAWSQYF; DNA: TGTGCCAGCAGTTACTCGTTGGACAGAGCGTGGTCCCAGTACTTC
V: TRBV6-5; D: NA; size: once; length: 13; J: TRBJ1-6; CDR3: CASKASPNSPLHF; DNA: TGTGCCAGCAAGGCCAGCCCCAATTCACCCCTCCACTTT
V: TRBV7-2; D: TRBD2; size: few; length: 14; J: TRBJ2-7; CDR3: CASSRDYRSYEQYF; DNA: TGTGCCAGCAGTAGGGACTATCGCTCCTACGAGCAGTACTTC
V: TRBV11-1; D: TRBD1; size: NA; length: 15; J: TRBJ1-1; CDR3: CASSPGQGGDTEAFF; DNA: TGTGCCAGCAGCCCCGGACAGGGAGGGGACACTGAAGCTTTCTTT
V: TRBV7-2; D: NA; size: NA; length: 16; J: TRBJ1-6; CDR3: CASSDQSRGPNSPLHF; DNA: TGTGCCAGCAGCGACCAGTCGAGGGGCCCCAATTCACCCCTCCACTTT
V: TRBV5-4; D: NA; size: NA; length: 13; J: TRBJ2-7; CDR3: CASSWTPDYEQYF; DNA: TGTGCCAGCAGCTGGACCCCCGACTATGAGCAGTACTTC
V: TRBV27; D: TRBD1; size: NA; length: 13; J: TRBJ1-6; CDR3: CASNRGFDSPLHF; DNA: TGTGCCAGCAACAGGGGCTTCGATTCACCCCTCCACTTT
V: TRBV7-3; D: NA; size: NA; length: 17; J: TRBJ2-1; CDR3: CASSLMPITAGHNEQFF; DNA: TGTGCCAGCAGTTTAATGCCCATAACAGCCGGACACAATGAGCAGTTCTTC
V: TRBV7-8; D: NA; size: NA; length: 14; J: TRBJ2-5; CDR3: CASSQRRIQETQYF; DNA: TGTGCCAGCAGCCAGCGCAGAATCCAAGAGACCCAGTACTTC